The source of this T cell receptor beta chain is a study of T cell changes during pregnancy in multiple sclerosis. Repertoires were generated with immunoSEQ multiplex PCR, while TCRdb's copy carries only in-frame clones and drops some. The repertoire holds fewer than 110,000 clones, with approximately 91% as singletons. V lost 2 bases and J lost 0, with 8 bases in between. The CDR3 extends over 15 amino acids. Per germline, CDR1 MDHEN and CDR2 SYDVKM. The TCR comes from a female donor with multiple sclerosis, enrolled in a pregnancy study. This sample comprised peripheral blood, obtained in the second trimester of pregnancy. The chain links TRBV28 to TRBJ1-3; D perhaps matches TRBD1 (5 bases). The CDR3 sequence: CASSLGHLSGNTIYF. For the CDR3, the DNA is TGTGCCAGCAGTTTAGGACACCTCTCTGGAAACACCATATATTTT.